Below, one TCR beta chain is given with its context. Its cognate antigen is unknown. Only in-frame clones appear in the TCRdb table, and some are missing; sequencing was by immunoSEQ multiplex PCR. This sample has about 46,000 clones, with 90% found just once. The CDR3 has 15 residues. The J segment lost 5 bases and the V segment lost 2 bases, leaving 7 bases of the junction unmatched. Germline V lookup: CDR1 SEHNR, CDR2 FQNEAQ (reference sequence). The data derive from a study of regulatory and conventional T cells in RAG deficiency. Whole-study results and caveats: Omenn patients showed >85% Treg-Tconv overlap and shorter CDR3 lengths. Shannon entropy fell and Simpson indices rose in RAG-deficient patients. Compared with controls, unique Treg TCR beta sequences dropped roughly 100-fold in Omenn syndrome and CID/AS.

The sorted conventional CD4+ T cells were CD25-low and CD127-high, with genomic DNA sequenced. The sample was also reused in another study, on regulatory T cells. This second study notes: Primers: 52 TRBV forward and 13 TRBJ reverse. Patient repertoires had restricted TRB V-J pairs and skewed V and J usage, most in Tregs.

The receptor comes from a human donor in good health. The chain couples TRBV7-9 to TRBJ1-2, with 8 nucleotides matching TRBD1. Sequencing was performed on CD4+ effector T cells sorted from blood. CDR3 sequence reads: CASSLTLTGVYGYTF. In nucleotides, the CDR3 is TGTGCCAGCAGCTTAACCCTGACAGGGGTTTATGGCTACACCTTC.